Listed below are T cell receptor beta chains from one sample, sequenced in a study of cytomegalovirus exposure and HLA in healthy donors. Assay used: immunoSEQ multiplex PCR; TCRdb lists only in-frame clones, some missing. The table has some 150,000 clones, roughly 74% seen once. Sequencing used PBMCs. Receptor source: a man younger than 35 in good health and CMV-seronegative. Both conserved end residues are part of each CDR3. The order of the fields is V gene, J gene, CDR3 protein.

TRBV4-1	TRBJ2-1	CASSHRQGDNEQFF
TRBV6-4	TRBJ2-5	CASRTRRGLEETQYF
TRBV20-1	TRBJ1-2	CSARASGYTF
TRBV2	TRBJ1-1	CASRVDRVENTEAFF
TRBV7-9	TRBJ1-2	CASSLGVTGTYGYTF
TRBV6-5	TRBJ2-5	CASSYSYSSGETQYF
TRBV5-1	TRBJ2-3	CASSSAGSTDTQYF
TRBV7-9	TRBJ2-3	CASSLASGFTDTQYF
TRBV5-1	TRBJ1-1	CASSPGTAGTEAFF
TRBV30	TRBJ2-3	CAGQGFGTDTQYF
TRBV5-6	TRBJ1-1	CASSSWRGSLPTEAFF
TRBV19	TRBJ1-5	CASRGQSQNSNQPQHF
TRBV7-9	TRBJ2-1	CASSLQRGSAGYNEQFF
TRBV25-1	TRBJ2-6	CASLGMQGASSGANVLTF
TRBV7-6	TRBJ1-1	CASSPRPRGTEAFF
TRBV11-2	TRBJ1-4	CASSLATTNEKLFF
TRBV6-1	TRBJ2-5	CASSPGQGARETQYF
TRBV29-1	TRBJ2-5	CSAAEGGRETQYF
TRBV6-5	TRBJ1-5	CASRPGWSNQPQHF
TRBV30	TRBJ1-5	CAWSLGGTANQPQHF
TRBV15	TRBJ1-5	CATSVGYSNQPQHF
TRBV6-5	TRBJ2-2	CASSLGQATGELFF
TRBV5-1	TRBJ2-5	CASSATLAGVQETQYF
TRBV18	TRBJ1-5	CASSNRGQNQPQHF
TRBV6-1	TRBJ1-4	CASTRSNEKLFF
TRBV5-1	TRBJ2-5	CASSAQGVRETQYF
TRBV7-9	TRBJ1-1	CASSLASLRAGGNTEAFF
TRBV13	TRBJ1-2	CASSAALLGGPGGYTF
TRBV4-1	TRBJ1-4	CASSQVSANEKLFF
TRBV6-4	TRBJ2-3	CASSRGGGAGTDTQYF
TRBV5-1	TRBJ2-3	CASSFLALTDTQYF
TRBV19	TRBJ1-5	CASSILNQPQHF
TRBV27	TRBJ1-1	CASSQTVNTEAFF
TRBV4-3	TRBJ1-2	CASSQKQVGGYGYTF
TRBV29-1	TRBJ1-2	CSVVTGLGYGYTF
TRBV6-6	TRBJ1-1	CASSYPTGGMNTEAFF
TRBV6-6	TRBJ1-2	CAGTMGANYGYTF
TRBV7-8	TRBJ2-7	CASSLVSGFSYEQYF
TRBV5-8	TRBJ1-1	CASSLVRRGAFF
TRBV5-4	TRBJ2-5	CASSLVGTTGIAGGETQYF
TRBV15	TRBJ2-2	CATSRQGKTGELFF
TRBV13	TRBJ2-1	CASSLRLAGNNEQFF
TRBV27	TRBJ2-3	CASRQSADTQYF
TRBV7-9	TRBJ1-5	CASSPGSGSNQPQHF
TRBV9	TRBJ1-2	CASSVEGVPIRDGYTF
TRBV5-5	TRBJ1-4	CASSLGPLGAATNEKLFF
TRBV6-5	TRBJ2-5	CASRTGTGEETQYF
TRBV6-5	TRBJ2-1	CASSGGAPTYNEQFF
TRBV6-4	TRBJ2-2	CASSAGGTGELFF
TRBV19	TRBJ1-4	CASSVLGGKLFF
TRBV30	TRBJ1-5	CAYEGQGHQPQHF